This is a list of T cell receptor beta chains from one sample in a study of shared clonotypes between healthy human individuals. Generated by immunoSEQ multiplex PCR, the TCRdb table keeps only in-frame clones and is missing some. The profile covers roughly 1.4 million clones, with 97% to 99% appearing a single time and over 0.3% taken by the ten largest. The sample was naive CD4+ T cells sorted from blood. These receptors all stem from a man aged 25-45 years in good health. The CDR3 runs from the conserved cysteine through the conserved F or W. Each record gives: V gene, D gene, J gene, clone size, CDR3 protein, CDR3 DNA. The D gene is left open where the match is weak. Only some rows state a clone size, as once, few, many or a class for expanded clones.

V gene: TRBV18
D gene: TRBD1
J gene: TRBJ1-5
clone size: NA
CDR3 protein: CASSDRGGQPQHF
CDR3 DNA: TGTGCCAGCTCCGACAGGGGTGGTCAGCCCCAGCATTTT

V gene: TRBV7-2
D gene: NA
J gene: TRBJ1-3
clone size: NA
CDR3 protein: CASSLGDKRNTIYF
CDR3 DNA: TGTGCCAGCAGCTTAGGGGACAAAAGAAACACCATATATTTT

V gene: TRBV28
D gene: NA
J gene: TRBJ1-1
clone size: NA
CDR3 protein: CASTPSHDTEAFF
CDR3 DNA: TGTGCCAGCACCCCCTCCCACGACACTGAAGCTTTCTTT

V gene: TRBV29-1
D gene: TRBD1
J gene: TRBJ2-2
clone size: NA
CDR3 protein: CSVVRTGTNTGELFF
CDR3 DNA: TGCAGCGTTGTGAGGACAGGGACGAACACCGGGGAGCTGTTTTTT

V gene: TRBV5-1
D gene: NA
J gene: TRBJ2-7
clone size: once
CDR3 protein: CASSLAQGQPAYEQYF
CDR3 DNA: TGCGCCAGCAGCTTGGCCCAGGGACAACCGGCCTACGAGCAGTACTTC

V gene: TRBV5-8
D gene: TRBD2
J gene: TRBJ2-5
clone size: NA
CDR3 protein: CASSPRLAAEETQYF
CDR3 DNA: TGTGCCAGCAGCCCCCGACTAGCGGCAGAAGAGACCCAGTACTTC

V gene: TRBV6-5
D gene: TRBD1
J gene: TRBJ1-2
clone size: NA
CDR3 protein: CASSYSTRGNGYTF
CDR3 DNA: TGTGCCAGCAGTTACTCGACCAGGGGGAATGGCTACACCTTC

V gene: TRBV7-6
D gene: NA
J gene: TRBJ2-6
clone size: NA
CDR3 protein: CASSLGGLNSGANVLTF
CDR3 DNA: TGTGCCAGCAGCTTAGGAGGGCTAAACTCTGGGGCCAACGTCCTGACTTTC

V gene: TRBV6-6
D gene: TRBD2
J gene: TRBJ2-5
clone size: NA
CDR3 protein: CASSYLRGRQETQYF
CDR3 DNA: TGTGCCAGCAGTTACCTGCGGGGGAGGCAAGAGACCCAGTACTTC

V gene: TRBV28
D gene: TRBD2
J gene: TRBJ2-3
clone size: NA
CDR3 protein: CASSFSGGLRTSTDTQYF
CDR3 DNA: TGTGCCAGCAGTTTTTCTGGGGGACTAAGAACTAGCACAGATACGCAGTATTTT

V gene: TRBV11-2
D gene: NA
J gene: TRBJ2-3
clone size: NA
CDR3 protein: CASSLDGGNTDTQYF
CDR3 DNA: TGTGCCAGCAGCTTAGATGGAGGGAACACAGATACGCAGTATTTT

V gene: TRBV5-1
D gene: NA
J gene: TRBJ1-1
clone size: once
CDR3 protein: CASSWGVSGRAGSTEAFF
CDR3 DNA: TGCGCCAGCAGCTGGGGGGTGAGTGGGAGGGCTGGAAGCACTGAAGCTTTCTTT

V gene: TRBV9
D gene: TRBD2
J gene: TRBJ2-5
clone size: NA
CDR3 protein: CASSVEGSGSGETQYF
CDR3 DNA: TGTGCCAGCAGCGTAGAGGGTAGCGGGAGCGGAGAGACCCAGTACTTC

V gene: TRBV29-1
D gene: NA
J gene: TRBJ1-1
clone size: NA
CDR3 protein: CSVERQVNTEAFF
CDR3 DNA: TGCAGCGTGGAGAGACAAGTGAACACTGAAGCTTTCTTT

V gene: TRBV2
D gene: NA
J gene: TRBJ1-5
clone size: NA
CDR3 protein: CASRRGGENQPQHF
CDR3 DNA: TGTGCCAGCCGTCGTGGGGGCGAAAATCAGCCCCAGCATTTT

V gene: TRBV19
D gene: NA
J gene: TRBJ1-2
clone size: NA
CDR3 protein: CASSIAPNSEYGYTF
CDR3 DNA: TGTGCCAGTAGTATAGCCCCAAATTCGGAGTATGGCTACACCTTC

V gene: TRBV5-6
D gene: NA
J gene: TRBJ2-2
clone size: NA
CDR3 protein: CASSLDRYTGELFF
CDR3 DNA: TGTGCCAGCAGCCTCGACAGATACACCGGGGAGCTGTTTTTT

V gene: TRBV10-3
D gene: NA
J gene: TRBJ2-1
clone size: NA
CDR3 protein: CAISGTRSYNEQFF
CDR3 DNA: TGTGCCATCTCCGGAACTAGGTCCTACAATGAGCAGTTCTTC

V gene: TRBV7-2
D gene: NA
J gene: TRBJ1-2
clone size: NA
CDR3 protein: CASSLGSVAPVGGYTF
CDR3 DNA: TGTGCCAGCAGCTTAGGGTCGGTGGCGCCGGTGGGTGGCTACACCTTC

V gene: TRBV2
D gene: TRBD2
J gene: TRBJ2-1
clone size: NA
CDR3 protein: CASSENTPGLAGASYNEQFF
CDR3 DNA: TGTGCCAGCAGTGAAAATACGCCGGGACTAGCGGGAGCATCCTACAATGAGCAGTTCTTC

V gene: TRBV7-2
D gene: NA
J gene: TRBJ2-1
clone size: NA
CDR3 protein: CASRSGTSNNEQFF
CDR3 DNA: TGTGCCAGCAGATCCGGGACCTCGAACAATGAGCAGTTCTTC

V gene: TRBV30
D gene: NA
J gene: TRBJ1-1
clone size: NA
CDR3 protein: CAWRVRWGAFF
CDR3 DNA: TGTGCCTGGAGGGTACGGTGGGGAGCTTTCTTT

V gene: TRBV11-2
D gene: TRBD1
J gene: TRBJ1-2
clone size: NA
CDR3 protein: CASSWTGNGYTF
CDR3 DNA: TGTGCCAGCAGCTGGACAGGTAATGGCTACACCTTC

V gene: TRBV6-1
D gene: NA
J gene: TRBJ1-1
clone size: NA
CDR3 protein: CASSRSGLSNTEAFF
CDR3 DNA: TGTGCCAGCAGTCGGTCAGGCCTGTCAAACACTGAAGCTTTCTTT

V gene: TRBV10-3
D gene: NA
J gene: TRBJ2-3
clone size: NA
CDR3 protein: CAISADSTDTQYF
CDR3 DNA: TGTGCCATCAGTGCAGATAGCACAGATACGCAGTATTTT

V gene: TRBV4-1
D gene: TRBD2
J gene: TRBJ2-7
clone size: NA
CDR3 protein: CASSQVGQRERDEQYF
CDR3 DNA: TGCGCCAGCAGCCAAGTTGGGCAGCGGGAGAGGGACGAGCAGTACTTC

V gene: TRBV2
D gene: TRBD2
J gene: TRBJ2-7
clone size: NA
CDR3 protein: CASSGGLAGGFDEQYF
CDR3 DNA: TGTGCCAGCAGTGGAGGGCTAGCGGGGGGTTTTGACGAGCAGTACTTC

V gene: TRBV9
D gene: NA
J gene: TRBJ2-3
clone size: NA
CDR3 protein: CASSVVGQITDTQYF
CDR3 DNA: TGTGCCAGCAGCGTAGTCGGACAGATCACAGATACGCAGTATTTT

V gene: TRBV28
D gene: NA
J gene: TRBJ2-7
clone size: NA
CDR3 protein: CASSFQTRDIQEQYF
CDR3 DNA: TGTGCCAGCAGTTTTCAGACCCGGGACATTCAGGAGCAGTACTTC

V gene: TRBV7-9
D gene: NA
J gene: TRBJ2-7
clone size: NA
CDR3 protein: CASSLDRDQKQYF
CDR3 DNA: TGTGCCAGCAGCTTAGACAGGGACCAGAAGCAGTACTTC

V gene: TRBV18
D gene: TRBD2
J gene: TRBJ2-1
clone size: NA
CDR3 protein: CASSPSTSGNYEQFF
CDR3 DNA: TGTGCCAGCTCACCTTCGACTAGCGGGAATTATGAGCAGTTCTTC

V gene: TRBV5-8
D gene: NA
J gene: TRBJ1-3
clone size: NA
CDR3 protein: CASSLLVLTGSGNTIYF
CDR3 DNA: TGTGCCAGCAGCTTGTTAGTTCTCACTGGCTCTGGAAACACCATATATTTT

V gene: TRBV29-1
D gene: TRBD2
J gene: TRBJ2-7
clone size: NA
CDR3 protein: CSVEDRGYKPGGEQYF
CDR3 DNA: TGCAGCGTTGAAGACAGAGGGTACAAGCCGGGGGGGGAGCAGTACTTC

V gene: TRBV18
D gene: NA
J gene: TRBJ1-1
clone size: NA
CDR3 protein: CASQTQGVDTEAFF
CDR3 DNA: TGTGCCAGCCAAACACAGGGAGTTGACACTGAAGCTTTCTTT

V gene: TRBV6-5
D gene: NA
J gene: TRBJ2-1
clone size: NA
CDR3 protein: CASSYRGAANEQFF
CDR3 DNA: TGTGCCAGCAGTTACCGGGGGGCGGCCAATGAGCAGTTCTTC

V gene: TRBV7-9
D gene: TRBD2
J gene: TRBJ2-2
clone size: NA
CDR3 protein: CASSRLQGLLNTGELFF
CDR3 DNA: TGTGCCAGCAGCCGACTCCAGGGACTATTGAACACCGGGGAGCTGTTTTTT

V gene: TRBV18
D gene: NA
J gene: TRBJ1-1
clone size: NA
CDR3 protein: CASSADRDNTEAFF
CDR3 DNA: TGTGCCAGCTCAGCGGACAGAGATAACACTGAAGCTTTCTTT

V gene: TRBV10-2
D gene: NA
J gene: TRBJ2-2
clone size: NA
CDR3 protein: CASSHKSNTGELFF
CDR3 DNA: TGCGCCAGCAGTCACAAATCGAACACCGGGGAGCTGTTTTTT

V gene: TRBV27
D gene: NA
J gene: TRBJ2-1
clone size: NA
CDR3 protein: CASSIRTRSGEQFF
CDR3 DNA: TGTGCCAGCAGTATAAGGACGCGATCGGGTGAGCAGTTCTTC

V gene: TRBV7-9
D gene: TRBD2
J gene: TRBJ2-7
clone size: NA
CDR3 protein: CASSLESSGLPGSSYEQYF
CDR3 DNA: TGTGCCAGCAGCTTAGAGTCTAGCGGCCTACCAGGAAGCTCCTACGAGCAGTACTTC

V gene: TRBV27
D gene: NA
J gene: TRBJ1-5
clone size: NA
CDR3 protein: CASSPGVQHSNQPQHF
CDR3 DNA: TGTGCCAGCAGCCCAGGTGTTCAGCATAGCAATCAGCCCCAGCATTTT